This T cell receptor (beta chain) was found in a study of blood T cell repertoires in COVID-19. Study overall: From T cells, B-cell-depleted T cells, or PBMCs came the material, which was cDNA or gDNA.

The protocol was immunoSEQ multiplex PCR, while the TCRdb copy is restricted to in-frame clones and leaves out a portion. The data contain 300,000 to 350,000 clones, 90% of them singletons. The V end lost 8 bases, the J end lost 0 bases, and 11 bases lay between the germline ends. The CDR3 extends over 14 amino acids. Germline V gives CDR1 SGHRS, CDR2 YFSETQ. Self-reported history from a screening survey and questionnaire set each donor's cohort. The chain uses TRBV5-1 and TRBJ1-4; D unclear. This TCR derives from a woman between 18 and 29 years old with acute COVID-19. Material for sequencing was PBMCs or T cells enriched from blood (not recorded which). The CDR3 DNA sequence: TGCGCCAGTTGTCAAAGCCCAACTAATGAAAAACTGTTTTTT. Translation: CASCQSPTNEKLFF.